This T cell receptor (beta chain) was sequenced for a study of T cells in Graves' hyperthyroidism and ophthalmopathy. Study-level background: Staff took peripheral blood when the initial diagnosis was made, before any treatment began.

CDR3 length: 12 residues. Per germline, CDR1 ENHRY and CDR2 SYGVKD. V was clipped by 5 bases and J by 3 bases, with 7 bases between them. Whole-study findings and limits: Stable hyperthyroidism was separated from ophthalmopathy by a model based on 13 V-J features.

Amplification of TCR beta CDR3 regions used RNA as the template. Primed by the HTBI set, a first-round RT-PCR was run on the TCR CDR3. TCRdb independently ran MiXCR on the multiplex PCR reads; one entry per CDR3 protein. Among nearly 750,000 distinct CDR3 sequences, 30% to 40% were seen once, and the ten largest hold roughly 30%. Turning to this clonotype: The antigen remains undetermined.

The sequenced sample consisted of blood. The receptor comes from a woman aged 40 to 50 with Graves' hyperthyroidism. V is TRBV10-3 and J is TRBJ1-1, with D hard to call. CDR3 in amino acids: CAISQVDTEAFF. The CDR3 nucleotides read TGTGCCATCAGTCAAGTGGACACTGAAGCTTTCTTT.